This T cell receptor (beta chain) is drawn from a study of graft-versus-host responses after intestinal transplantation. General study findings and limits: The recipient marrow held GvH clones, and some of them showed up first in ileum or blood.

On this clone itself: The antigen remains unidentified.

CDR3 size: 16 residues. The germline CDR1 and CDR2 sequences are MNHNY and SVGAGI (reference sequence). V dropped 6 bases and J dropped 8 bases, with 20 bases sitting between them. Clones were sequenced by immunoSEQ multiplex PCR, and TCRdb holds only the in-frame ones, with some missing. The sample has approximately 120,000 clones, around nine tenths seen once. The sequence derives from a human donor who received an intestinal transplant. The input for sequencing was unstimulated CD4+ T cells sorted from spleen or lymph node cells, taken before intestinal transplant. The V gene is TRBV6-6, the J gene TRBJ1-6; no reliable D call. CDR3 sequence reads: CASRTRRVRADSPLHF. CDR3 coding DNA: TGTGCCAGCAGAACCCGACGGGTCCGGGCGGATTCACCCCTCCACTTT.